The next 15 T cell receptor beta chains were all read from a single sample in a study of radiotherapy plus CTLA-4 blockade in lung cancer. Using immunoSEQ multiplex PCR, the repertoire was profiled, and TCRdb retains in-frame clones only, with some absent. The data show about 68,000 clones, with around 80% seen just once and 8.5% to 10% held by the top ten. Sample: peripheral blood, taken from a patient treated with radiotherapy plus ipilimumab. The receptors shown here come from a human donor with non-small cell lung cancer who had a complete response to radiotherapy plus ipilimumab.

The V call is TRBV5-4, the J call TRBJ1-1; maybe TRBD1 (5 bases). V shed 3 bases and J shed 5 bases, with 17 bases lying between them. The CDR3 is made up of 15 amino acids. Germline V gene data show CDR1 as SGHNT and CDR2 as YYREEE (reference sequence). The CDR3 loop is CASSSPSGDGTEAFF. The CDR3 DNA reads TGTGCCAGCAGCTCCCCGAGTGGGGACGGTACTGAAGCTTTCTTT.

V and J are TRBV5-1 and TRBJ2-1; D gene unclear. The CDR3 is 16 residues long. V lost 4 bases, J lost 6 bases, and 20 bases lay in between. From germline, CDR1 is SGHRS and CDR2 YFSETQ. In DNA, the CDR3 is TGCGCCAGCAGCCTACCCCAGCTGTCCGTGTTCAATGAGCAGTTCTTC. Translated, it gives CASSLPQLSVFNEQFF.

The chain uses TRBV19 and TRBJ1-2; a possible D gene is TRBD1 (5 bases). CDR3 size: 15 residues. Per germline, CDR1 LNHDA and CDR2 SQIVND (reference sequence). V lost 6 bases, J lost 2 bases, and 16 bases lay in between. Here the CDR3 DNA reads TGTGCCAGTAGCCCGGATCCGGGACCCAACTATGGCTACACCTTC. This encodes CASSPDPGPNYGYTF. Full variable domain (missing parts from reference TRBV19 and TRBJ1-2): DGGITQSPKYLFRKEGQNVTLSCEQNLNHDAMYWYRQDPGQGLRLIYYSQIVNDFQKGDIAEGYSVSREKKESFPLTVTSAQKNPTAFYLCASSPDPGPNYGYTFGSGTRLTVV.

This clone was observed a handful of times. V usage is TRBV7-9 and J usage is TRBJ2-6; no clear D gene. Germline assignment: CDR1 SEHNR and CDR2 FQNEAQ (reference sequence). The CDR3 consists of 14 residues. Trimming took 2 bases from V and 0 from J, leaving 2 bases between them. The CDR3 sequence: CASSLSSGANVLTF. The DNA for the CDR3 is TGTGCCAGCAGCTTAAGCTCTGGGGCCAACGTCCTGACTTTC.

V is TRBV2 and J is TRBJ2-7; possibly TRBD2 for D (6 bases). The CDR3 extends over 13 amino acids. Germline CDR1 is SNHLY and CDR2 is FYNNEI. Trimming pared 8 bases from V and 5 bases from J, leaving 16 bases between. CDR3 in amino acids: CASLFSGFDEQYV. CDR3 sequence (DNA): TGTGCCAGCTTGTTTAGCGGATTCGACGAGCAGTACGTC.

The chain carries TRBV29-1 and TRBJ1-1; 9 bases agree with TRBD1. This CDR3 is built from 13 residues. V shed 4 bases and J 3 bases; nucleotides not matched to a gene: 3. The germline V gene has CDR1 SQVTM and CDR2 ANQGSEA. CDR3 loop: CSVVQGADTEAFF. CDR3 DNA sequence: TGCAGCGTTGTACAGGGGGCGGACACTGAAGCTTTCTTT. Full variable domain (outside the CDR3, taken from reference TRBV29-1 and TRBJ1-1): SAVISQKPSRDICQRGTSLTIQCQVDSQVTMMFWYRQQPGQSLTLIATANQGSEATYESGFVIDKFPISRPNLTFSTLTVSNMSPEDSSIYLCSVVQGADTEAFFGQGTRLTVV.

V and J are TRBV5-5 and TRBJ1-5; possible D gene TRBD1, 5 bases. In germline, CDR1 is SGHKS, CDR2 YYEKEE (reference sequence). The CDR3 has 14 residues. Trimming removed 10 bases from V and 1 base from J, with 15 bases in between. In DNA form, the CDR3 reads TGTGCCTCTGGGGCAGGCGAGAGCAATCAGCCCCAGCATTTT. It specifies CASGAGESNQPQHF.

As to this clone: This CDR3 is also generated by other DNA sequences in the sample. This chain uses TRBV6-5 with TRBJ1-5; no clear D. The CDR3 has 14 amino acids. Trimming pared 0 bases from V and 5 bases from J, leaving 8 bases between. Germline values: CDR1 MNHEY, CDR2 SVGAGI. The CDR3 region has the DNA TGTGCCAGCAGTTACTCGAGAGGAGATCAGCCCCAGCATTTT. It specifies CASSYSRGDQPQHF.

The J gene is TRBJ1-1, the V gene TRBV19; 7 positions agree with TRBD1. This CDR3 is 15 amino acids long. J was trimmed by 2 bases and V by 1 base; bases with no gene match: 4. CDR1 is LNHDA and CDR2 is SQIVND in the germline V gene (reference sequence). CDR3 nucleotide sequence: TGTGCCAGTAGTATAGCAGGACAGGCCAACACTGAAGCTTTCTTT. Amino acids: CASSIAGQANTEAFF.

The CDR3 region is CASSKDRNEQYF. As DNA, the CDR3 is TGTGCCAGCAGTAAGGACAGAAACGAGCAGTACTTC. J is TRBJ2-7 and V is TRBV27; possible D gene TRBD1, 6 bases. Deletions cut 5 bases from V and 5 bases from J, with 10 bases between. Germline V gene sequence: CDR1 MNHEY, CDR2 SMNVEV (reference sequence). This CDR3 has 12 amino acids.

The rearrangement joins TRBV27 to TRBJ1-1; D gene uncertain. Looked up from germline, CDR1 is MNHEY and CDR2 is SMNVEV (reference sequence). Deletions cut 2 bases from V and 1 base from J, with 8 bases between. CDR3 length equals 14 residues. For the CDR3, the DNA is TGTGCCAGCAGTTTAGGACGGAGGAACACTGAAGCTTTCTTT. Protein sequence: CASSLGRRNTEAFF.

V and J are TRBV4-1 and TRBJ2-7; tentative D call: TRBD2 (5 bases). The CDR3 totals 13 residues. In germline, CDR1 is MGHRA, CDR2 YSYEKL. The V gene lost 0 bases and the J gene lost 6 bases, with 9 bases spanning the gap. The CDR3 protein is CASSQDFGIEQYV. CDR3 bases: TGCGCCAGCAGCCAAGATTTCGGGATCGAGCAGTACGTC.

The V call is TRBV10-3, the J call TRBJ2-1; 16 bases line up with TRBD2. Germline-derived CDR1 and CDR2 are ENHRY and SYGVKD. This CDR3 has 18 amino acids. J lost 5 bases, V lost 2 bases, and 6 bases had no gene match. This chain's CDR3 is CAISEGTSGRGFHNEQFF. The CDR3 DNA is TGTGCCATCAGTGAGGGGACTAGCGGGAGGGGTTTCCACAATGAGCAGTTCTTC.

This chain uses TRBV30 with TRBJ2-3; D is perhaps TRBD1 (6 bases). Germline V gene data show CDR1 as GTSNPN and CDR2 as SVGIG (reference sequence). There are 12 residues in the CDR3. V was cut by 5 bases and J by 3 bases, with 9 bases left in between. The CDR3 DNA reads TGTGCCTGGGGACAGCAAACAGATACGCAGTATTTT. It specifies CAWGQQTDTQYF.

The count of this clone is one. The chain has TRBV18 and TRBJ1-1; D not certain. Trimming took 3 bases from V and 4 from J, leaving 12 bases between them. This CDR3 region has 14 residues. Germline V CDR1 and CDR2: KGHSH, LQKENI. The CDR3 nucleotides read TGTGCCAGCTCACCGGGGTTTTCTGGCACTGAAGCTTTCTTT. This encodes CASSPGFSGTEAFF. The variable domain in full, with the rest retrieved from reference TRBV18 and TRBJ1-1, is NAGVMQNPRHLVRRRGQEARLRCSPMKGHSHVYWYRQLPEEGLKFMVYLQKENIIDESGMPKERFSAEFPKEGPSILRIQQVVRGDSAAYFCASSPGFSGTEAFFGQGTRLTVV.